These 32 T cell receptor beta chains share one sample of origin, sequenced in a study of blood T cell repertoires in COVID-19. Using immunoSEQ multiplex PCR, the repertoire was profiled, and TCRdb retains in-frame clones only, with some absent. Seen here are 150,000 to 200,000 clones, around 90% observed once, and the top ten hold roughly 9%. Sequenced material: PBMCs or T cells enriched from blood (not recorded which). Receptors were obtained from a woman between 18 and 29 years old who had recovered from COVID-19.

The chain joins TRBV2 to TRBJ2-1; weak D call: TRBD2 (6 bases). Germline CDR1 is SNHLY and CDR2 is FYNNEI. Trimming stripped 8 bases from V and 9 bases from J, with 14 bases between. This CDR3 is 12 amino acids long. The CDR3 coding sequence is TGTGCCAGCGTACCCCGGGAGACTGAGCAGTTCTTC. Translated: CASVPRETEQFF.

The rearrangement links TRBV2 to TRBJ1-5, with 9 bases matching TRBD1. The CDR3 is 12 amino acids. Germline values: CDR1 SNHLY, CDR2 FYNNEI. CDR3 in amino acids: CVTGGPNQPQHF. CDR3 nucleotides: TGTGTGACAGGGGGGCCTAATCAGCCCCAGCATTTT.

The chain recombines TRBV20-1 with TRBJ2-3; D remains ambiguous. The CDR3 contains 13 residues. Germline V gene lookup returns CDR1 DFQATT and CDR2 SNEGSKA (reference sequence). V was cut by 3 bases and J by 1 base, with 8 bases left in between. The CDR3 nucleotides read TGCAGTGCTAGTGGGCCCGGCACAGATACGCAGTATTTT. It encodes CSASGPGTDTQYF.

This chain joins TRBV21-1 and TRBJ2-7; TRBD2, as called in the table, went unchecked against the DNA. TRBV21-1 is classified as a pseudogene. This CDR3 is 20 amino acids long. In DNA, the CDR3 is TGTGCCAGCAGCACAAGTCCCTTCACTAGCGGGGGGCAGTGTAGTTACGAGCAGTACTTC. Its protein product is CASSTSPFTSGGQCSYEQYF.

The genes are TRBV7-9 and TRBJ2-2, with 8 positions matching TRBD1. Per germline, CDR1 SEHNR and CDR2 FQNEAQ (reference sequence). The CDR3 loop spans 16 amino acids. The V gene end was trimmed by 7 bases and the J gene end by 0 bases; junction bases not matched to a gene: 7. CDR3 DNA sequence: TGTGCCAGCAACTCTGCGGACAGGGCGAACACCGGGGAGCTGTTTTTT. Translating gives CASNSADRANTGELFF.

The chain carries TRBV18 and TRBJ2-7, with unresolved D. The CDR3 covers 13 residues. V shed 6 bases and J shed 0 bases, with 9 bases lying between them. Germline values: CDR1 KGHSH, CDR2 LQKENI. The CDR3 DNA sequence: TGTGCCAGCTCCCCTGACATCTCCTACGAGCAGTACTTC. It yields the protein CASSPDISYEQYF.

The chain combines TRBV29-1 with TRBJ2-1; 9 bases map to TRBD2. The length of the CDR3 is 14 residues. V trimming: 6 bases; J trimming: 9 bases; junction bases outside the gene matches: 12. CDR1 is SQVTM, CDR2 ANQGSEA, per germline. The CDR3: CSVKPGGGAAEQFF. DNA for the CDR3: TGCAGCGTCAAACCTGGCGGGGGGGCCGCTGAGCAGTTCTTC.

The chain has TRBV6-5 and TRBJ1-1; perhaps TRBD1 as D (5 bases). Trimming removed 6 bases at V and 2 bases at J, with 10 bases between. CDR1 and CDR2 (germline): MNHEY, SVGAGI. The CDR3 sequence is 13 residues long. CDR3 region: CASSSQENTEAFF. In DNA form, the CDR3 reads TGTGCCAGCAGCTCACAGGAAAACACTGAAGCTTTCTTT.

The V call is TRBV20-1, the J call TRBJ1-2; no definite D call. V dropped 3 bases and J dropped 2 bases, with 13 bases sitting between them. The V gene's germline CDR1 is DFQATT and CDR2 SNEGSKA (reference sequence). The CDR3 runs to 14 residues. The CDR3 region has the DNA TGCAGTGCTAGTTTGGCTCCCGTAAACTATGGCTACACCTTC. Its protein is CSASLAPVNYGYTF.

V is TRBV27 and J is TRBJ2-7, with TRBD1 identical over 7 bases. Germline V gene sequence: CDR1 MNHEY, CDR2 SMNVEV (reference sequence). J gave up 4 bases and V 5 bases, and 20 bases lay outside the gene matches. The CDR3 is 18 residues long. CDR3 DNA: TGTGCCAGCAGTCCTCTTACTTGGGACAGACATTCCAGATACGAGCAGTACTTC. Its protein is CASSPLTWDRHSRYEQYF.

V and J are TRBV5-6 and TRBJ2-6, with a possible D match to TRBD2 (6 bases). V shed 1 base and J shed 0 bases, with 11 bases lying between them. Germline V lookup: CDR1 SGHDT, CDR2 YYEEEE. This CDR3 is built from 17 residues. This CDR3 is CASSLPGVSSGANVLTF. CDR3 bases: TGTGCCAGCAGCTTGCCGGGGGTAAGCTCTGGGGCCAACGTCCTGACTTTC.

CDR3 protein: CASTPPGTWAEAFF. CDR3 nucleotide sequence: TGTGCCAGCACCCCACCGGGGACTTGGGCTGAAGCTTTCTTT. This chain connects TRBV7-9 to TRBJ1-1; weak D call: TRBD1 (5 bases). The germline V gene has CDR1 SEHNR and CDR2 FQNEAQ (reference sequence). Trimming took 7 bases from V and 6 from J, leaving 18 bases between them. The CDR3 extends over 14 amino acids.

This chain uses TRBV27 with TRBJ2-5, with 11 bases lining up with TRBD2. V was pared by 7 bases and J by 1 base, with 8 bases of the junction left unmatched. The V gene's germline CDR1 is MNHEY and CDR2 SMNVEV (reference sequence). The CDR3 totals 16 residues. This chain's CDR3 is CASKTPSGGLQETQYF. For the CDR3, the DNA is TGTGCCAGCAAGACACCTAGCGGGGGGCTCCAAGAGACCCAGTACTTC.

Points on this clone: It may be a read error: a sequence one base away is much more abundant. The chain has TRBV6-5 and TRBJ1-1, with a possible D match to TRBD1 (5 bases). Germline loops: CDR1 MNHEY, CDR2 SVGAGI. The CDR3 is 14 residues long. The CDR3 spells CVSSYSSGWTEAFF. In DNA form, the CDR3 reads TGTGTCAGCAGTTACTCTTCAGGGTGGACTGAAGCTTTCTTT.

V gene TRBV7-9 combines with J gene TRBJ2-1; 11 nucleotides align to TRBD1. Germline loops: CDR1 SEHNR, CDR2 FQNEAQ (reference sequence). The CDR3 has 15 amino acids. Unmatched junction bases numbered 10, after V lost 5 bases and J lost 10 bases. The chain's CDR3 is CASSIGQGASGEQFF. CDR3 DNA: TGTGCCAGCAGCATCGGACAGGGGGCCTCGGGGGAGCAGTTCTTC.

This clone has just one count. The chain uses TRBV4-1 and TRBJ1-4, with TRBD1 as a possible D gene (5 bases). The CDR3 totals 16 residues. V gave up 0 bases and J gave up 8 bases, with 16 bases separating them. Germline CDR1 is MGHRA and CDR2 is YSYEKL. This CDR3 is CASSQDLSGHREKLFF. The CDR3 region has the DNA TGCGCCAGCAGCCAAGATCTCTCAGGGCACAGGGAAAAACTGTTTTTT.

The genes are TRBV7-2 and TRBJ1-2; TRBD1 matches 7 bases. V lost 5 bases to trimming and J lost 6 bases; unmatched junction nucleotides: 6. The germline V gene has CDR1 SGHTA and CDR2 FQGNSA. This CDR3 is 13 amino acids long. The CDR3 sequence is CASSRDSTNGYTF. CDR3 coding DNA: TGTGCCAGCAGCCGGGACAGCACTAATGGCTACACCTTC. Drawing the rest from reference TRBV7-2 and TRBJ1-2, the complete variable domain is GAGVSQSPSNKVTEKGKDVELRCDPISGHTALYWYRQSLGQGLEFLIYFQGNSAPDKSGLPSDRFSAERTGGSVSTLTIQRTQQEDSAVYLCASSRDSTNGYTFGSGTRLTVV.

V is TRBV2 and J is TRBJ1-1; 9 bases are a match to TRBD1. The CDR3 has 14 amino acids. The germline V gene has CDR1 SNHLY and CDR2 FYNNEI. V lost 5 bases, J lost 1 base, and 2 bases stayed unmatched. The CDR3 sequence: CASSLGQGNTEAFF. CDR3 nucleotides: TGTGCCAGCAGTCTGGGACAGGGGAACACTGAAGCTTTCTTT.

V gene TRBV27 combines with J gene TRBJ1-5; D gene unclear. This CDR3 has 14 residues. The V end was cut by 1 base, the J end by 2 bases, with 6 bases between. Germline assignment: CDR1 MNHEY and CDR2 SMNVEV (reference sequence). For the CDR3, the DNA is TGTGCCAGCAGTTTATTCCGGGGCAATCAGCCCCAGCATTTT. Its protein product is CASSLFRGNQPQHF.

The rearrangement links TRBV3-1 (or the pseudogene TRBV3-2) to TRBJ2-7, with D unclear. The CDR3 runs 12 residues. Germline lookup yields CDR1 LGHDT and CDR2 YNNKEL (reference sequence). The germline V and J ends were trimmed by 4 bases and 6 bases, with 10 bases remaining between them. DNA for the CDR3: TGTGCCAGCAGCCGCTCATCGGGCGAGCAGTACTTC. This encodes CASSRSSGEQYF.

The chain employs TRBV29-1 and TRBJ1-2, with 11 nucleotides matching TRBD1. The CDR3 extends over 14 amino acids. Germline assignment: CDR1 SQVTM and CDR2 ANQGSEA. Unmatched junction bases numbered 3, after V lost 1 base and J lost 5 bases. The CDR3 reads CSVEGTGGGYGYTF. CDR3 sequence (DNA): TGCAGCGTTGAAGGGACAGGGGGCGGATATGGCTACACCTTC.

The chain has TRBV3-1 (or the pseudogene TRBV3-2) and TRBJ2-3; 9 nucleotides match TRBD2. The trim removed 2 bases at V and 6 bases at J, leaving 15 bases unmatched. Germline loops: CDR1 LGHDT, CDR2 YNNKEL (reference sequence). This CDR3 comprises 18 residues. The CDR3 sequence is CASSQPYQAGGGTDTQYF. CDR3 DNA: TGTGCCAGCAGCCAACCCTACCAAGCGGGGGGCGGGACGGATACGCAGTATTTT.

This clone came up once. The chain links TRBV4-3 to TRBJ2-3; 12 nucleotides line up with TRBD2. Germline-derived CDR1 and CDR2 are LGHNA and YSLEER. After removal of 4 bases from V and 5 bases from J, the junction contained 10 bases not matched to a gene. The CDR3 has 17 residues. CDR3 sequence: CASSPALAGGGVDTQYF. The CDR3 DNA is TGCGCCAGCAGCCCAGCACTAGCGGGGGGCGGCGTAGATACGCAGTATTTT.

This chain connects TRBV6-1 to TRBJ2-1; TRBD1 matches at 8 bases. This CDR3 contains 18 residues. Germline V gene data show CDR1 as MNHNS and CDR2 as SASEGT. V was clipped by 3 bases and J by 0 bases; unmatched bases: 10. This CDR3 is CASSEELRDRSSYNEQFF. CDR3 sequence (DNA): TGTGCCAGCAGTGAGGAACTCCGGGACAGGAGCTCCTACAATGAGCAGTTCTTC.

The chain employs TRBV28 and TRBJ2-7; TRBD2 aligns across 10 bases. After removal of 5 bases from V and 4 bases from J, the junction contained 8 bases not matched to a gene. Per germline, CDR1 MDHEN and CDR2 SYDVKM. CDR3 length: 15 residues. Here the CDR3 DNA reads TGTGCCAGCAGTAGCGGGGGGGGTCTTGGTTACGAGCAGTACTTC. It is translated as CASSSGGGLGYEQYF.

This chain connects TRBV27 to TRBJ2-1; tentatively, D is TRBD1 (6 bases). V lost 1 base to trimming and J lost 0 bases, with 13 bases between them. From germline, CDR1 is MNHEY and CDR2 SMNVEV (reference sequence). This CDR3 spans 17 amino acids. The DNA for the CDR3 is TGTGCCAGCAGTTTATATCCCGGACAGCACTCCTACAATGAGCAGTTCTTC. Amino acids: CASSLYPGQHSYNEQFF.

The sample holds one count of this clone. This chain joins TRBV7-3 and TRBJ2-3, with D tentatively TRBD2 (6 bases). V was clipped by 2 bases and J by 0 bases, with 6 bases between them. The CDR3 runs to 14 residues. Germline CDR1 and CDR2: SGHTA and FQGTGA. The CDR3 protein is CASSLAGSTDTQYF. The CDR3 DNA reads as TGTGCCAGCAGCTTAGCGGGGAGCACAGATACGCAGTATTTT.

This chain uses TRBV7-2 with TRBJ1-2, with 7 bases that match TRBD1. Germline CDR1 is SGHTA and CDR2 is FQGNSA. This CDR3 contains 15 residues. J was trimmed by 2 bases and V by 6 bases; bases with no gene match: 9. The CDR3 sequence is CASSRTRGLNYGYTF. CDR3 in DNA: TGTGCCAGCAGTCGGACGAGGGGGCTGAACTATGGCTACACCTTC.

The V gene is TRBV7-2, the J gene TRBJ1-4; tentative D call: TRBD1 (6 bases). V lost 4 bases, J lost 12 bases, and 18 bases lay in between. There are 14 residues in the CDR3. The germline CDR1 and CDR2 sequences are SGHTA and FQGNSA. The CDR3 nucleotides read TGTGCCAGCAGCTCGCCCCCAGGGGTGGTAGAACTGTTTTTT. Translating it yields CASSSPPGVVELFF.

The chain recombines TRBV2 with TRBJ1-2, with D maybe TRBD1 (5 bases). Germline V gene lookup returns CDR1 SNHLY and CDR2 FYNNEI. The length of the CDR3 is 14 residues. The V end was cut by 0 bases, the J end by 5 bases, with 10 bases between. CDR3 loop: CASSEAETVYGYTF. The CDR3 bases are TGTGCCAGCAGTGAAGCCGAGACAGTTTATGGCTACACCTTC.

The chain carries TRBV11-2 and TRBJ1-3; the match to TRBD1 covers 7 bases. There are 17 residues in the CDR3. Trimming cost V 2 bases and J 7 bases; bases outside gene matches: 14. In germline, CDR1 is SGHAT, CDR2 FQNNGV. The CDR3, as DNA: TGTGCCAGCAGCTTAAGCATCGAGCAGGGGGTCAGGAACACCATATATTTT. This gives the protein CASSLSIEQGVRNTIYF.

The table lists this clone with a count of one. J is TRBJ1-1 and V is TRBV7-2, with unresolved D. Germline CDR1 reads SGHTA; CDR2 reads FQGNSA. The CDR3 contains 12 residues. V shed 0 bases and J shed 7 bases, with 6 bases lying between them. The DNA of the CDR3 is TGTGCCAGCAGCTTAGCGAGAGGTGAAGCTTTCTTT. The encoded protein is CASSLARGEAFF.